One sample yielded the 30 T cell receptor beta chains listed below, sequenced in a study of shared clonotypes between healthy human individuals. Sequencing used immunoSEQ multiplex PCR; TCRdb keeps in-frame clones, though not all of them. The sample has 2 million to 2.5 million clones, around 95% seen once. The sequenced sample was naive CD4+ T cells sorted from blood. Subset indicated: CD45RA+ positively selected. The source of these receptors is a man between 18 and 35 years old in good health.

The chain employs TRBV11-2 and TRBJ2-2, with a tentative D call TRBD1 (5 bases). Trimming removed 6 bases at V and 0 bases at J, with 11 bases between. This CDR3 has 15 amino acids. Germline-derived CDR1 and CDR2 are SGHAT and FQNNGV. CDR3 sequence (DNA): TGTGCCAGCAGGTCAATAGGGGCGAACACCGGGGAGCTGTTTTTT. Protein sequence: CASRSIGANTGELFF.

This chain's CDR3 is CASSEGDRFNEKLFF. The CDR3 nucleotides read TGTGCCAGCAGTGAAGGCGACAGATTTAATGAAAAACTGTTTTTT. The chain employs TRBV6-1 and TRBJ1-4, with a tentative D call TRBD1 (5 bases). This CDR3 comprises 15 residues. The germline V gene has CDR1 MNHNS and CDR2 SASEGT. Trimming removed 1 base at V and 4 bases at J, with 10 bases between.

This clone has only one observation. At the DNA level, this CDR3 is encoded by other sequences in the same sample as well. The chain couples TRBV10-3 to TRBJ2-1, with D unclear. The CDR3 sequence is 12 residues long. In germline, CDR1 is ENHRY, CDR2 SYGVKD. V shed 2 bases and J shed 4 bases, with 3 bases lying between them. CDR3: CAISESYNEQFF. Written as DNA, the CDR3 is TGTGCCATCAGTGAGAGTTACAATGAGCAGTTCTTC.

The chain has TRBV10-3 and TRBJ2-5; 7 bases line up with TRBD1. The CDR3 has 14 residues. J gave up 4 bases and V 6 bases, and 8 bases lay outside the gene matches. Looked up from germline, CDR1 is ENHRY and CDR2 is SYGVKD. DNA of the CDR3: TGTGCCATCAGCTCCGGGACAGTAAGAGAGACCCAGTACTTC. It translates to CAISSGTVRETQYF.

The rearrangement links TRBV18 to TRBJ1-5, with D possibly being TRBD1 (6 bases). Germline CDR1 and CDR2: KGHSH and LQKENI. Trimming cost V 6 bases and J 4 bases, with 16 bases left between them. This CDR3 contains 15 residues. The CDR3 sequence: CASSRVTGRNQPQHF. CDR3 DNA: TGTGCCAGCTCCCGGGTTACAGGGAGAAATCAGCCCCAGCATTTT.

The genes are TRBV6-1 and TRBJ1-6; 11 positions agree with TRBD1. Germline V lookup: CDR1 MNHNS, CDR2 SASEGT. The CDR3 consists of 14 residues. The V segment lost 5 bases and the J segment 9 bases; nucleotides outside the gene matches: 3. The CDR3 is CASSMGQGVSPLHF. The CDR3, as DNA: TGTGCCAGCAGTATGGGACAGGGGGTTTCACCCCTCCACTTT.

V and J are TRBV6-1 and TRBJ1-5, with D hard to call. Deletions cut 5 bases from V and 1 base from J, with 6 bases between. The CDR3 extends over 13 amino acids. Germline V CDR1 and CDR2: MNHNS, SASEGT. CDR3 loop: CASSTSSNQPQHF. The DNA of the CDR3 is TGTGCCAGCAGTACTTCCAGCAATCAGCCCCAGCATTTT.

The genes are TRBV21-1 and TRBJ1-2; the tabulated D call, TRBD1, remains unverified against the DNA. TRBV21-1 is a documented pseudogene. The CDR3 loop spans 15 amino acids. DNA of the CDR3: TGTGCCAGCATCGGGGACAGGGACAATAGCTATGGCTACACCTTC. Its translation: CASIGDRDNSYGYTF.

The CDR3 region is CASSIEGSYFSGANVLTF. CDR3 nucleotide sequence: TGTGCCAGTAGTATAGAAGGGTCTTATTTCTCTGGGGCCAACGTCCTGACTTTC. The chain joins TRBV19 to TRBJ2-6; D is undetermined. The CDR3 totals 18 residues. V lost 0 bases to trimming and J lost 0 bases, with 12 bases between them. Germline lookup yields CDR1 LNHDA and CDR2 SQIVND (reference sequence).

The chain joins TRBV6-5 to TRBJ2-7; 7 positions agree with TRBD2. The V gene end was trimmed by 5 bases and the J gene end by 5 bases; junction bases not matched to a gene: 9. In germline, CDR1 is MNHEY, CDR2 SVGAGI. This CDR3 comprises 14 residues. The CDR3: CASSDWGGRHEQYF. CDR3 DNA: TGTGCCAGCAGTGACTGGGGGGGTCGACACGAGCAGTACTTC.

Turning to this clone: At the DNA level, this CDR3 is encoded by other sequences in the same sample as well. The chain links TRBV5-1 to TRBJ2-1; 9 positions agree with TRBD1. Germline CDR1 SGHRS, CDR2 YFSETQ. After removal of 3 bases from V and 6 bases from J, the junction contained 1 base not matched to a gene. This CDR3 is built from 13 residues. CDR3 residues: CASSSTGGNEQFF. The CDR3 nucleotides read TGCGCCAGCAGCTCGACAGGGGGCAATGAGCAGTTCTTC.

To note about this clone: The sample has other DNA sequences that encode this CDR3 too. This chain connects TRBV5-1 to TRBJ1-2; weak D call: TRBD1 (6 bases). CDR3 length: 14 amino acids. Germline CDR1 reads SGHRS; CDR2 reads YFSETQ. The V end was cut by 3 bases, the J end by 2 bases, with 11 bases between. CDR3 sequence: CASSSTDRNYGYTF. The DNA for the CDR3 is TGCGCCAGCAGCTCGACTGACAGGAACTATGGCTACACCTTC.

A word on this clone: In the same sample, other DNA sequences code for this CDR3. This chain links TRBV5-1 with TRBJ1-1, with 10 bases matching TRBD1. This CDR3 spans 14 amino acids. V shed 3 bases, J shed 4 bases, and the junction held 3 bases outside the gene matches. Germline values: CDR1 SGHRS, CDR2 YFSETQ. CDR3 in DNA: TGCGCCAGCAGCTCTCGGACAGGGGGCACTGAAGCTTTCTTT. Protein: CASSSRTGGTEAFF.

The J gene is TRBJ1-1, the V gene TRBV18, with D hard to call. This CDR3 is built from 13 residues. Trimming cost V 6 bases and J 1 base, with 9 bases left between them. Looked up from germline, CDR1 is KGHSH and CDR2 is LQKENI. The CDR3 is CASSAAGNTEAFF. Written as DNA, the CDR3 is TGTGCCAGCTCGGCGGCGGGGAACACTGAAGCTTTCTTT.

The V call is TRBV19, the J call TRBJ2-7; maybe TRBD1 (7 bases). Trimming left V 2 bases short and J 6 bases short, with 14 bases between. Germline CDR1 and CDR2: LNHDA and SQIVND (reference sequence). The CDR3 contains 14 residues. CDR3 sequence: CASSIPGGNGEQYF. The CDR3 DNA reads TGTGCCAGTAGTATACCAGGGGGGAACGGCGAGCAGTACTTC.

For the CDR3, the DNA is TGTGCCAGCAGTCGGACAGGGGACAATTCACCCCTCCACTTT. This encodes CASSRTGDNSPLHF. The chain links TRBV7-4 to TRBJ1-6, with 9 bases matching TRBD1. CDR1 is SGHVT and CDR2 is SQSDAQ in the germline V gene. This CDR3 has 14 residues. The V gene end was trimmed by 6 bases and the J gene end by 7 bases; junction bases not matched to a gene: 4.

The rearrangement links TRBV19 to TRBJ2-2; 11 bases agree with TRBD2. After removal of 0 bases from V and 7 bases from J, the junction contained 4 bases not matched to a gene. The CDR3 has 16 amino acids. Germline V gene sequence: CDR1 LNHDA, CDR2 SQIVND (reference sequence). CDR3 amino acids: CASSIDSGRVRGELFF. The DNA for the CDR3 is TGTGCCAGTAGTATAGATAGCGGGAGGGTACGCGGGGAGCTGTTTTTT.

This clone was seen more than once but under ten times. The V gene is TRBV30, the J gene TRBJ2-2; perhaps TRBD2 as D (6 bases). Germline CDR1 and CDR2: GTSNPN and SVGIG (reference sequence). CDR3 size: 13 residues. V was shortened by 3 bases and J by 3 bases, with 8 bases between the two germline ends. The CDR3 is CAWSGSHTGELFF. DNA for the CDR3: TGTGCCTGGAGCGGGAGTCACACCGGGGAGCTGTTTTTT.

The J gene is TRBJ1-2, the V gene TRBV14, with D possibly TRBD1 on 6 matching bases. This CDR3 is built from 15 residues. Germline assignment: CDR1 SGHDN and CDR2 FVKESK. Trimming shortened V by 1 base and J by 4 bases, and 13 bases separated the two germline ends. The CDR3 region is CASSQAAGGPYGYTF. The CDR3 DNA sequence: TGTGCCAGCAGCCAAGCTGCGGGGGGGCCCTATGGCTACACCTTC.

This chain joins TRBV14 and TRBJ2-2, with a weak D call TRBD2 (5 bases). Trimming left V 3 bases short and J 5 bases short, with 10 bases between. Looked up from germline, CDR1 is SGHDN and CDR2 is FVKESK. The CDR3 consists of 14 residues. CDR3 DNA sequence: TGTGCCAGCAGCCACCGACCGGGGACCGGGGAGCTGTTTTTT. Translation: CASSHRPGTGELFF.

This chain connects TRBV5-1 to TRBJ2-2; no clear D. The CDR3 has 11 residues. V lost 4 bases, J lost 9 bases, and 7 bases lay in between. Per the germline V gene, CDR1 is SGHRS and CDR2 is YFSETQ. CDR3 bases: TGCGCCAGCAGCGTTGGTCGGGAGCTGTTTTTT. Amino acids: CASSVGRELFF.

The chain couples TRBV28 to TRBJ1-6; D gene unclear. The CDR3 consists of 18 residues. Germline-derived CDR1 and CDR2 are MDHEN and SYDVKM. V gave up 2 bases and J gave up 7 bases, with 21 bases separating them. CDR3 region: CASSLHAPGVGLNSPLHF. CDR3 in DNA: TGTGCCAGCAGTTTACATGCCCCGGGAGTCGGGCTAAATTCACCCCTCCACTTT. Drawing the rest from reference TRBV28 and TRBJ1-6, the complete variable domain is DVKVTQSSRYLVKRTGEKVFLECVQDMDHENMFWYRQDPGLGLRLIYFSYDVKMKEKGDIPEGYSVSREKKERFSLILESASTNQTSMYLCASSLHAPGVGLNSPLHFGNGTRLTVT.

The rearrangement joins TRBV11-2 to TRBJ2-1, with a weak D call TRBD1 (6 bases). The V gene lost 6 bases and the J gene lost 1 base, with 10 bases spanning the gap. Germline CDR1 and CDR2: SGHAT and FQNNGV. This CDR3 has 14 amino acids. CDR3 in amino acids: CASRGQLSYNEQFF. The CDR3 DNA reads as TGTGCCAGCAGGGGACAACTATCCTACAATGAGCAGTTCTTC.

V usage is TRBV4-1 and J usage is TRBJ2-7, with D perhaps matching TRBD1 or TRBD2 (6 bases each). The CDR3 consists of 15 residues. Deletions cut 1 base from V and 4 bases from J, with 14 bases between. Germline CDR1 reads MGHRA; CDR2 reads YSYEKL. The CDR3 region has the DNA TGCGCCAGCAGCCAAGGAGGCAGGGGACTGTACGAGCAGTACTTC. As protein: CASSQGGRGLYEQYF.

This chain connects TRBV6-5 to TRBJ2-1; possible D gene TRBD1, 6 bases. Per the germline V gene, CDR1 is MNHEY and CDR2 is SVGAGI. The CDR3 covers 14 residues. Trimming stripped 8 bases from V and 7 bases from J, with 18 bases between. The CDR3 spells CASGTGFATNEQFF. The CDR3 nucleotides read TGTGCCAGCGGAACAGGGTTCGCTACTAATGAGCAGTTCTTC.

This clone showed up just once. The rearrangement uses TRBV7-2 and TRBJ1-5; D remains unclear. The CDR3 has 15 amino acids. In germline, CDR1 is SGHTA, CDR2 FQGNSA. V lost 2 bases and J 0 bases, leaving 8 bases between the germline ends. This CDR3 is CASSLKQSSNQPQHF. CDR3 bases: TGTGCCAGCAGCTTAAAACAATCTAGCAATCAGCCCCAGCATTTT.

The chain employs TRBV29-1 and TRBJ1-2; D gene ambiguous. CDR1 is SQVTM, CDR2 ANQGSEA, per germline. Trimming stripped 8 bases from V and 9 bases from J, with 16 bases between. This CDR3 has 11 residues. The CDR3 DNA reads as TGCAGCCTCGGACCGCTCGATAGCTACACCTTC. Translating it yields CSLGPLDSYTF.

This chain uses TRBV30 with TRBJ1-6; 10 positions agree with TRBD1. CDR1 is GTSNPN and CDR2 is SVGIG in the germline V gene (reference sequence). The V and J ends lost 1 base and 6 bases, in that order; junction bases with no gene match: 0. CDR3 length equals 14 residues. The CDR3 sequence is CAWSGTGGNSPLHF. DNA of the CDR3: TGTGCCTGGAGTGGGACAGGGGGTAATTCACCCCTCCACTTT. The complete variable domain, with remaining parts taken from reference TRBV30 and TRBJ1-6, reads SQTIHQWPATLVQPVGSPLSLECTVEGTSNPNLYWYRQAAGRGLQLLFYSVGIGQISSEVPQNLSASRPQDRQFILSSKKLLLSDSGFYLCAWSGTGGNSPLHFGNGTRLTVT.

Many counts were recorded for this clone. This CDR3 reads CAISSGQGDSNQPQHF. CDR3 coding DNA: TGTGCCATCAGTTCGGGACAGGGAGATAGCAATCAGCCCCAGCATTTT. The rearrangement uses TRBV10-3 and TRBJ1-5, with TRBD1 matching 9 bases. The V gene's germline CDR1 is ENHRY and CDR2 SYGVKD. With V trimmed by 5 bases and J by 0 bases, 5 bases remained unmatched. The CDR3 has 16 residues.

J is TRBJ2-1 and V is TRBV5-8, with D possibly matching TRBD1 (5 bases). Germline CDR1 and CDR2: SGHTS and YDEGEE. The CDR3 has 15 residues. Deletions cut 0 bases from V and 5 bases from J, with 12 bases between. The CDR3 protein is CASSLGTGRDNEQFF. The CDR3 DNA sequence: TGTGCCAGCAGCTTGGGAACAGGTCGGGACAATGAGCAGTTCTTC.